This T cell receptor (beta chain) was sequenced for a study of read filtering for tumor transcriptome and immune sequencing. Study in general: Revised staging placed roughly 8 patients in R-ISS I, about 15 in II, over 5 in III. Whole-transcriptome libraries were prepared after DNase treatment.

Points from the study as a whole: Correlation between methods rose after single-read clonotypes were removed.

From around 0.4 ug of RNA, a library with molecular barcoded alpha/delta and beta/gamma adaptors was made. TCRdb ran MiXCR on the reads and lists one entry per CDR3 protein. The sample includes roughly 56,000 distinct CDR3 sequences, 15% to 25% of them seen just once. This clonotype was observed many times. Antigen: not known. V dropped 7 bases and J dropped 2 bases, with 17 bases sitting between them. Per the germline V gene, CDR1 is LNHDA and CDR2 is SQIVND (reference sequence). The CDR3 consists of 15 residues. At the time of active disease, bone marrow was collected from every patient. Sample: a population of CD138-negative cells sorted from bone marrow. The V call is TRBV19, the J call TRBJ1-2; D might be TRBD1 (5 bases). The TCR sequence derives from a donor at least 40 years old with multiple myeloma. In nucleotides, the CDR3 is TGTGCCAGTACACCCCAGGGTGTCTACAACTATGGCTACACCTTC. This sequence encodes CASTPQGVYNYGYTF.